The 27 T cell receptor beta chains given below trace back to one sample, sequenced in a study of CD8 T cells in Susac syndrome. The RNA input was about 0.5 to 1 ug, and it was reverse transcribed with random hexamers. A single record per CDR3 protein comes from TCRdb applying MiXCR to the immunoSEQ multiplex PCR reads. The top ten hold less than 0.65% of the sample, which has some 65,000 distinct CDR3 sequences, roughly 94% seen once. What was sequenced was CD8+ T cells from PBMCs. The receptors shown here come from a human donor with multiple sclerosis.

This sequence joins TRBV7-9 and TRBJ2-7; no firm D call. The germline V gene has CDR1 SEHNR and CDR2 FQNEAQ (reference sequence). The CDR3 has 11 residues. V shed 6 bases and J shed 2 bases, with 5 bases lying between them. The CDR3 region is CASSSPYEQYF. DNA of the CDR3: TGTGCCAGCAGTTCCCCCTACGAGCAGTACTTC.

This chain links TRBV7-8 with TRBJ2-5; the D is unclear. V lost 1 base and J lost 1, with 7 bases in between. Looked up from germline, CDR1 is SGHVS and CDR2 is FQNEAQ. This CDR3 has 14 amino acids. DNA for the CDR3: TGTGCCAGCAGCTTAGACAAGGGCCAAGAGACCCAGTACTTC. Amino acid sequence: CASSLDKGQETQYF.

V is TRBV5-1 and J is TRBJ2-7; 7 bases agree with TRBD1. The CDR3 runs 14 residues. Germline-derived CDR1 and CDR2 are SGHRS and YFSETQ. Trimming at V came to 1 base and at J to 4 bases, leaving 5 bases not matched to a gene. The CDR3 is CASSLFDREYEQYF. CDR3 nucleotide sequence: TGCGCCAGCAGCTTGTTCGACAGGGAGTACGAGCAGTACTTC.

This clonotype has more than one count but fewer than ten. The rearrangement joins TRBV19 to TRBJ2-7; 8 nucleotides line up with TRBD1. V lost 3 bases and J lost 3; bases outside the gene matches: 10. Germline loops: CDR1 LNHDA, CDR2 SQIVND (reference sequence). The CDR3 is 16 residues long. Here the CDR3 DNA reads TGTGCCAGTAGTATCGCCCGGACAGGGCTCAGCTACGAGCAGTACTTC. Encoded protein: CASSIARTGLSYEQYF. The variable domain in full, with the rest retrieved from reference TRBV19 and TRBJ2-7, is DGGITQSPKYLFRKEGQNVTLSCEQNLNHDAMYWYRQDPGQGLRLIYYSQIVNDFQKGDIAEGYSVSREKKESFPLTVTSAQKNPTAFYLCASSIARTGLSYEQYFGPGTRLTVT.

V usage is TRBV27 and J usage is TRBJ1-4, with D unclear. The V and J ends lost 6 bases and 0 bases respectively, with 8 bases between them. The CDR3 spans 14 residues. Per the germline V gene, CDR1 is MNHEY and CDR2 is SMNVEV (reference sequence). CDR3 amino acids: CASSTVATNEKLFF. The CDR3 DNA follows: TGTGCCAGCAGCACAGTTGCAACTAATGAAAAACTGTTTTTT.

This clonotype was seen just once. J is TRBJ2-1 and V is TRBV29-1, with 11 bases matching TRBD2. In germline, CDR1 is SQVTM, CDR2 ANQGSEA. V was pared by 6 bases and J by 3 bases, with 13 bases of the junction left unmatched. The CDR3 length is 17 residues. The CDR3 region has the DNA TGCAGCGTCCCTGGATCGCTTAGCGGGGGGGGCTACAATGAGCAGTTCTTC. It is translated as CSVPGSLSGGGYNEQFF.

CDR3 nucleotide sequence: TGTGCCAGCAGTTCAAGGGTGGGGACCCAGTACTTC. As protein: CASSSRVGTQYF. The chain carries TRBV12-3 or TRBV12-4 and TRBJ2-5; D is unclear. V lost 4 bases and J 7 bases, leaving 10 bases between the germline ends. The CDR3 runs to 12 residues.

CDR3 nucleotides: TGCAGCGTTGGAGAGGGGACAGATACGCAGTATTTT. The encoded protein is CSVGEGTDTQYF. This sequence joins TRBV29-1 and TRBJ2-3, with D perhaps being TRBD1 or TRBD2 (5 bases each). V was trimmed by 4 bases and J by 3 bases, leaving 8 bases between them. This CDR3 comprises 12 residues. From germline, CDR1 is SQVTM and CDR2 ANQGSEA.

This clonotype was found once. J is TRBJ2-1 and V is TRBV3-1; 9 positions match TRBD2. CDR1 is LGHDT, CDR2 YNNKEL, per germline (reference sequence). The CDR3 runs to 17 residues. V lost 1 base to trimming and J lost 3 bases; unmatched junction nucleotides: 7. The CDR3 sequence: CASSQVSGSRNYNEQFF. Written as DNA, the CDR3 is TGTGCCAGCAGCCAAGTTAGCGGGAGTAGAAACTACAATGAGCAGTTCTTC.

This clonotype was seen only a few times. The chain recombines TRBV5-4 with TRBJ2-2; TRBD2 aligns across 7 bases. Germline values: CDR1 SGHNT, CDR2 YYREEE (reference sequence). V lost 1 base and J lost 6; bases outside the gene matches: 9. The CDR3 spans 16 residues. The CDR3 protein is CASSLRDYPPPGELFF. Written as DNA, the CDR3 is TGTGCCAGCAGCTTGCGGGACTACCCCCCACCCGGGGAGCTGTTTTTT. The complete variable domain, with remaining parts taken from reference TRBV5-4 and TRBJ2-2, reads ETGVTQSPTHLIKTRGQQVTLRCSSQSGHNTVSWYQQALGQGPQFIFQYYREEENGRGNFPPRFSGLQFPNYSSELNVNALELDDSALYLCASSLRDYPPPGELFFGEGSRLTVL.

As DNA, the CDR3 is TGTGCCAGCAGCCTCGTTGACCCATTCAGGGCTTTTACCGGGGAGCTGTTTTTT. Translation: CASSLVDPFRAFTGELFF. The chain combines TRBV28 with TRBJ2-2, with D possibly matching TRBD1 (5 bases). CDR3 length: 18 residues. Germline loops: CDR1 MDHEN, CDR2 SYDVKM. The V end lost 6 bases, the J end lost 5 bases, and 25 bases lay between the germline ends.

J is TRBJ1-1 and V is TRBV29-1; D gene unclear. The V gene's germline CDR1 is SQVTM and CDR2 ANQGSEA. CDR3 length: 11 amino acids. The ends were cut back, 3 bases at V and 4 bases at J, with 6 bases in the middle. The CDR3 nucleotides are TGCAGCGTTGACAGGACCACTGAAGCTTTCTTT. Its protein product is CSVDRTTEAFF.

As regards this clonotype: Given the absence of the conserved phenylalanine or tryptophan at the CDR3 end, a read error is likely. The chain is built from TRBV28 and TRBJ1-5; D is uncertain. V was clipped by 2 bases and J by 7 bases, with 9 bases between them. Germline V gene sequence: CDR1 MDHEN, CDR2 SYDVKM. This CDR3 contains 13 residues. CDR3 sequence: CASSLGHRQPQHS. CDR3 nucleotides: TGTGCCAGCAGTTTAGGGCATCGGCAGCCCCAGCATTCT.

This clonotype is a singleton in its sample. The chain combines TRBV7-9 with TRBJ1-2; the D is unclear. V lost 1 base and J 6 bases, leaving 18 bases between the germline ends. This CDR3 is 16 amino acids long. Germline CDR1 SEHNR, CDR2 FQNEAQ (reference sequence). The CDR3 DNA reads TGTGCCAGCAGCTTAGTTGTGGACGGCCCCCGTGATGGCTACACCTTC. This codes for CASSLVVDGPRDGYTF.

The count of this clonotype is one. The CDR3 here is CSARRGGEVLYEQYF. CDR3 in DNA: TGCAGTGCTAGGCGAGGGGGGGAGGTCTTGTACGAGCAGTACTTC. J is TRBJ2-7 and V is TRBV20-1; possible D gene TRBD2, 7 bases. This CDR3 has 15 amino acids. Germline lookup yields CDR1 DFQATT and CDR2 SNEGSKA (reference sequence). Trimming removed 3 bases from V and 4 bases from J, with 19 bases in between.

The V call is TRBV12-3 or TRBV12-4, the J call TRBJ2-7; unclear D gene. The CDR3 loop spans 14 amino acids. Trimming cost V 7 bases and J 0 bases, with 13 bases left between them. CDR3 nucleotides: TGTGCCAGCAAGTCGCCGGCGTCCTCCTACGAGCAGTACTTC. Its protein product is CASKSPASSYEQYF.

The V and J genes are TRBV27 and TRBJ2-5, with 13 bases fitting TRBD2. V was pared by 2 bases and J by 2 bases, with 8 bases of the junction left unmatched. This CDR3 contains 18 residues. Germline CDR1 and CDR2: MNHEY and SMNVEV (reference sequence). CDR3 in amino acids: CASSLGLAGVRGQETQYF. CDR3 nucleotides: TGTGCCAGCAGTTTAGGACTAGCGGGGGTCCGCGGGCAAGAGACCCAGTACTTC.

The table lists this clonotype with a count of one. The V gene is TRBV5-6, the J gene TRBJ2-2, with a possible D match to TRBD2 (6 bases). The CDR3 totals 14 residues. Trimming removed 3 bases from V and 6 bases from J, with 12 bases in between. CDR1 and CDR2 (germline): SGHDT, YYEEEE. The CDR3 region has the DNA TGTGCCAGCAGCTCCCCACAGCGGGCCGGGGAGCTGTTTTTT. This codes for CASSSPQRAGELFF.

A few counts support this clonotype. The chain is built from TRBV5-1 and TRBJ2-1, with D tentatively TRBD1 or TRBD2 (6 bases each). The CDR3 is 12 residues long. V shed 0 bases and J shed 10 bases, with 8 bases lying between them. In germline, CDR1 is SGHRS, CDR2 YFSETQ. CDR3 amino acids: CASSLEGGEQFF. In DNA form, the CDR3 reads TGCGCCAGCAGCTTGGAGGGGGGAGAGCAGTTCTTC.

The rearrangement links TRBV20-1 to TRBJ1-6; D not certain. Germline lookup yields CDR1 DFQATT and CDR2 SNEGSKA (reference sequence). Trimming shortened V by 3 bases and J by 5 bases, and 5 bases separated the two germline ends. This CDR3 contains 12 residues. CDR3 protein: CSARLDNSPLHF. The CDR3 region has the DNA TGCAGTGCTAGGCTCGATAATTCACCCCTCCACTTT.

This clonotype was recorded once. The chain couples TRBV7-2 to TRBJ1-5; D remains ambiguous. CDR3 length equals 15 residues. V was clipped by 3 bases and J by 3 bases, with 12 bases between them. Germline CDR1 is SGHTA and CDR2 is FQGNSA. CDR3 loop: CASSLLQVSNQPQHF. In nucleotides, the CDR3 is TGTGCCAGCAGCTTGTTGCAGGTCTCCAATCAGCCCCAGCATTTT.

CDR3 amino acids: CASPVIYSSTDTQYF. For the CDR3, the DNA is TGTGCCAGCCCCGTCATCTACTCTAGCACAGATACGCAGTATTTT. V usage is TRBV7-2 and J usage is TRBJ2-3, with D hard to call. Germline CDR1 is SGHTA and CDR2 is FQGNSA. CDR3 size: 15 residues. The ends were cut back, 8 bases at V and 0 bases at J, with 15 bases in the middle.

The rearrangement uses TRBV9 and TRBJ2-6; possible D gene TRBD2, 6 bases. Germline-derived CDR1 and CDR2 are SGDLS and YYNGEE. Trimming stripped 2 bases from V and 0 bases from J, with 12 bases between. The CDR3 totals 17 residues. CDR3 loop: CASSVDRGGSGANVLTF. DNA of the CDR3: TGTGCCAGCAGCGTGGATAGGGGAGGCTCTGGGGCCAACGTCCTGACTTTC.

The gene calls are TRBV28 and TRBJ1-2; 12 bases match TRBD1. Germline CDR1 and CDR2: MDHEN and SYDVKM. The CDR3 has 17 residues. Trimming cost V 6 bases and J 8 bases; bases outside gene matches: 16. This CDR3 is CASRIPGTGGYLWGYTF. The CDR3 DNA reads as TGTGCCAGCAGGATTCCAGGGACAGGGGGCTATTTGTGGGGCTACACCTTC.

The CDR3 nucleotides are TGTGCCAGCGGTCGGAGGGGATCTCAGCCCCAGCATTTT. Translating gives CASGRRGSQPQHF. The chain uses TRBV27 and TRBJ1-5; the D gene is possibly TRBD1 (5 bases). Germline CDR1 is MNHEY and CDR2 is SMNVEV (reference sequence). Between the trimmed V and J ends, which lost 8 bases and 6 bases, there was a span of 14 bases. The CDR3 runs to 13 residues.

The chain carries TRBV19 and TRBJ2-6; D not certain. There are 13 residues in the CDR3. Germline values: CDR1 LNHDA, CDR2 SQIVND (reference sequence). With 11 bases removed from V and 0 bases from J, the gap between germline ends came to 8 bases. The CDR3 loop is CAGRLSGANVLTF. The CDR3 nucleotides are TGTGCCGGTCGCCTCTCTGGGGCCAACGTCCTGACTTTC. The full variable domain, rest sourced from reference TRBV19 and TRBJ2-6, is DGGITQSPKYLFRKEGQNVTLSCEQNLNHDAMYWYRQDPGQGLRLIYYSQIVNDFQKGDIAEGYSVSREKKESFPLTVTSAQKNPTAFYLCAGRLSGANVLTFGAGSRLTVL.

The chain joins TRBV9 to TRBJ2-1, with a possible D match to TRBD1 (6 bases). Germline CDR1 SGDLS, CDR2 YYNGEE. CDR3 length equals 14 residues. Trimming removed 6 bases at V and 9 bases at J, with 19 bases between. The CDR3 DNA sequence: TGTGCCAGCAACGAGCTAGGTGTGACAGGTGAGCAGTTCTTC. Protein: CASNELGVTGEQFF.